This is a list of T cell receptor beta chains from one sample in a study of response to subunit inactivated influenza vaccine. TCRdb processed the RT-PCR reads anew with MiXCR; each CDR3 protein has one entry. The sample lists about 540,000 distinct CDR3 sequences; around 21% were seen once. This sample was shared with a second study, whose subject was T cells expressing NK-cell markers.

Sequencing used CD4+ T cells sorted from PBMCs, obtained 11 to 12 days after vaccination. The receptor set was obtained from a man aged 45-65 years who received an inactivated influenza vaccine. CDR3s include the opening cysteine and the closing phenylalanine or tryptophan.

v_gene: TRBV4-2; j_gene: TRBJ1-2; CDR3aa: CASSQDKGDYGYTF
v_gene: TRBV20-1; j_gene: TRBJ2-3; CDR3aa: CSAPGQGLDTQYF
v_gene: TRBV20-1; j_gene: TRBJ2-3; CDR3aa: CSARSLARDTFADTQYF
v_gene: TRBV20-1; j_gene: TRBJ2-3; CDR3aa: CSARDYRTSTDTQYF
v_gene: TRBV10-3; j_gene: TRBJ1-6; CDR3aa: CAARGYNSPLHF
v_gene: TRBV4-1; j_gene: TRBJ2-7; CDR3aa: CASSTRGDYEQYF
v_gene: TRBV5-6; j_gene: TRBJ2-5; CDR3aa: CASHTLRLGGETQYF
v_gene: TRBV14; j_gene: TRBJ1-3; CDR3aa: CASSPSFSGNTIYF
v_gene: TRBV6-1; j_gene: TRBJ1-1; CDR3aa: CASSEAIQDRGRYTEAFF
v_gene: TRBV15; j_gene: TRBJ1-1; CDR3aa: CATSTDRSQRAFF
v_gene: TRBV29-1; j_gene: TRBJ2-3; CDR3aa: CSVEGDRLLTDTQYF
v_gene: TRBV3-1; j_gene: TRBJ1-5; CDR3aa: CASSPADNQPQHF
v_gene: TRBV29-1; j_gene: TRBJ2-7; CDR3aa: CSGGRGGTNYEQYF
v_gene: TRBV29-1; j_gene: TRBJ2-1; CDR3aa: CSVQRTGNEQFF
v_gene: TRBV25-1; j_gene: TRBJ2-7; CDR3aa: CASSDIAGGTYEQYF
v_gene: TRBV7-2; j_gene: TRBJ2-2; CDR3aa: CASSLAGYTGELFF
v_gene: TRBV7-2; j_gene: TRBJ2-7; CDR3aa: CASSPPGLVTEQYF
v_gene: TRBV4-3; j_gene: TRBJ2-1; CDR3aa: CASSQEPWGEQFF
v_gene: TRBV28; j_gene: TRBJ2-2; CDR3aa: CASRGRDLNTGELFF
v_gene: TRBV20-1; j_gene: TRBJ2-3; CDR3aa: CSANSGNTDTQYF
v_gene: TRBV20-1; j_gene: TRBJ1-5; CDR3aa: CSARDWGQGQLPQHF
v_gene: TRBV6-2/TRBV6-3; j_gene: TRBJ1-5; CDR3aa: CASSPRGVRQPQHF
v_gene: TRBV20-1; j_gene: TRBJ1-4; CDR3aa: CSAKGGMSEKLFF
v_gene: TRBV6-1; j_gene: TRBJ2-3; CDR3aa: CASTPPGGSTDTQYF
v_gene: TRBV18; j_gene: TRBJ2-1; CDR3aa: CASSPGQEIYNEQFF
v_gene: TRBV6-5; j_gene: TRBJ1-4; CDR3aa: CASSYSTTTNEKLFF
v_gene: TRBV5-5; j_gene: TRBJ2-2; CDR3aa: CASSLGQGGARTGELFF
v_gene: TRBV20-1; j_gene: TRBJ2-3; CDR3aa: CSASRGLAVDTQYF
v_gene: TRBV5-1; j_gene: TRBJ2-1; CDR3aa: CASSFFPRTGNNEQFF
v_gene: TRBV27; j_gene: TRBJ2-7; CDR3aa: CASMANRGSSYEQYF
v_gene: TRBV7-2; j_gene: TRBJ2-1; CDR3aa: CASSLGSYDYNEQFF
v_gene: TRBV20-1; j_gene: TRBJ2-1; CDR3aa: CSAGTSGHNEQFF
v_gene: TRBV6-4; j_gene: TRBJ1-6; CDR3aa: CASSPGPGGSPLHF
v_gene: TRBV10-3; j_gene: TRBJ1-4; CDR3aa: CAISDARDSINEKLFF
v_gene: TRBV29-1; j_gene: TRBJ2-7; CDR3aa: CSVERTGGYEQYF
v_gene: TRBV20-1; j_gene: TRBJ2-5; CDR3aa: CSARTSPETQYF
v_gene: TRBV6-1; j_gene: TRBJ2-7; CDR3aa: CASSLRGSPPHEQYF
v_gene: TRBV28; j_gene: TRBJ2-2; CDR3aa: CASSFPPTGNTGELFF
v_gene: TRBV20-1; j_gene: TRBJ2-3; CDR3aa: CSASRLGQGRADTQYF